This TCR beta chain was recorded in a study of CD8+ T cells in alopecia areata. Whole-study findings and limits: More clonal than normal scalp was lesional scalp, particularly alopecia totalis/universalis. Sharing of TCR sequences between patients (possibly for HLA-related reasons) was less clear than in mice. Scalp sample data also include resident alphabeta T cells from normal skin.

Concerning this clone itself: Its antigen is still unknown.

RNA extraction was followed by reverse transcription into cDNA, which acted as the sequencing template. Repertoires were generated with immunoSEQ multiplex PCR, while TCRdb's copy carries only in-frame clones and drops some. The sample includes about 150,000 clones, approximately 53% of them seen just once. Germline V CDR1 and CDR2: SGHAT, FQNNGV. The CDR3 totals 15 residues. V was pared by 5 bases and J by 4 bases, with 17 bases between. Alopecia areata patients gave lesional scalp punch biopsies and peripheral blood samples. This receptor was identified in a human donor with alopecia areata. The material sequenced was CD8+ T cells sorted from blood, taken at week 0. The chain links TRBV11-2 to TRBJ1-1; D ambiguous. The CDR3 spells CASSPLVFWGTEAFF. CDR3 coding DNA: TGTGCCAGCAGCCCTTTAGTGTTCTGGGGCACTGAAGCTTTCTTT.